The 21 T cell receptor beta chains reported below all come from one sample, sequenced in a study of radiotherapy plus CTLA-4 blockade in lung cancer. Sequenced by immunoSEQ multiplex PCR; TCRdb stores in-frame clones only, minus some. Here the sample spans approximately 94,000 clones, around 83% being singletons. The specimen was peripheral blood, collected from a patient treated with radiotherapy plus ipilimumab. Receptor source: a human donor with non-small cell lung cancer that progressed on radiotherapy plus ipilimumab.

The V and J genes are TRBV4-2 and TRBJ2-1; no reliable D call. V shed 2 bases and J shed 2 bases, with 7 bases lying between them. The CDR3 is 14 amino acids. CDR1 LGHNA and CDR2 YNFKEQ come from the germline V gene. CDR3 residues: CASSQPSPYNEQFF. CDR3 DNA sequence: TGTGCCAGCAGCCAACCCAGCCCCTACAATGAGCAGTTCTTC.

The chain carries TRBV6-6 and TRBJ1-2, with D maybe TRBD1 (5 bases). Germline CDR1 MNHNY, CDR2 SVGAGI (reference sequence). The V end was cut by 2 bases, the J end by 7 bases, with 5 bases between. The CDR3 is made up of 11 amino acids. Here the CDR3 reads CASSYGAGYTF. CDR3 nucleotide sequence: TGTGCCAGCAGTTACGGGGCTGGCTACACCTTC.

This chain links TRBV5-1 with TRBJ2-7, with D uncertain. V was trimmed by 0 bases and J by 3 bases, leaving 10 bases between them. The germline gives CDR1 SGHRS, CDR2 YFSETQ. This CDR3 is 14 amino acids long. For the CDR3, the DNA is TGCGCCAGCAGCTTGGGTGACCTAGACTACGAGCAGTACTTC. Translating gives CASSLGDLDYEQYF.

The chain combines TRBV5-1 with TRBJ2-3; maybe TRBD1 (6 bases). Trimming shortened V by 2 bases and J by 2 bases, and 9 bases separated the two germline ends. CDR3 length: 14 residues. Germline V gene lookup returns CDR1 SGHRS and CDR2 YFSETQ. The CDR3: CASSFGQNTDTQYF. The CDR3 DNA reads TGCGCCAGCAGCTTTGGACAGAACACAGATACGCAGTATTTT.

The V call is TRBV5-1, the J call TRBJ1-1; no firm D call. Germline values: CDR1 SGHRS, CDR2 YFSETQ. The CDR3 extends over 15 amino acids. Trimming removed 0 bases from V and 1 base from J, with 10 bases in between. Written as DNA, the CDR3 is TGCGCCAGCAGCTTGGATGTGGGAGCGAACACTGAAGCTTTCTTT. Its translation: CASSLDVGANTEAFF.

The chain's CDR3 is CASSLLGRGFETQYF. The CDR3 nucleotides read TGTGCCAGCAGCTTATTGGGCAGGGGGTTTGAGACCCAGTACTTC. The genes are TRBV11-1 and TRBJ2-5; 7 nucleotides agree with TRBD1. Germline loops: CDR1 SGHAT, CDR2 FQDESV (reference sequence). CDR3 length: 15 amino acids. Trimming removed 2 bases from V and 5 bases from J; junction bases left unmatched: 8.

This chain joins TRBV9 and TRBJ2-3, with TRBD2 identical over 9 bases. Germline loops: CDR1 SGDLS, CDR2 YYNGEE. The CDR3 spans 13 residues. Losses at the gene ends were 6 bases for V and 1 base for J; bases not matched to a gene: 0. The CDR3: CASKREGTDTQYF. DNA of the CDR3: TGTGCCAGCAAGCGGGAGGGCACAGATACGCAGTATTTT.

About this clone: This same CDR3 is encoded by further DNA sequences in the sample. The gene calls are TRBV7-3 and TRBJ1-1; possible D gene TRBD1, 5 bases. The CDR3 has 15 residues. Germline assignment: CDR1 SGHTA and CDR2 FQGTGA. Trimming cost V 5 bases and J 1 base, with 14 bases left between them. CDR3 region: CASSPSSGTNTEAFF. The CDR3 region has the DNA TGTGCCAGCAGCCCCTCCTCGGGGACGAACACTGAAGCTTTCTTT. Combining the CDR3 with reference TRBV7-3 and TRBJ1-1 gives the whole variable domain GAGVSQTPSNKVTEKGKYVELRCDPISGHTALYWYRQSLGQGPEFLIYFQGTGAADDSGLPNDRFFAVRPEGSVSTLKIQRTERGDSAVYLCASSPSSGTNTEAFFGQGTRLTVV.

This clone was detected only once. The chain carries TRBV4-1 and TRBJ1-3; D may be TRBD1 (5 bases). The CDR3 runs 16 residues. V was trimmed by 5 bases and J by 4 bases, leaving 18 bases between them. Per the germline V gene, CDR1 is MGHRA and CDR2 is YSYEKL. The CDR3 loop is CASSDPPRGDGNTIYF. As DNA, the CDR3 is TGCGCCAGCAGCGACCCTCCGAGAGGGGACGGAAACACCATATATTTT.

This clone was recorded a few times. The CDR3 protein is CASRYRRGGEQYF. The CDR3, as DNA: TGTGCCAGCAGATACAGAAGGGGGGGCGAGCAGTACTTC. This chain links TRBV27 with TRBJ2-7; TRBD2 might be the D (7 bases). The germline V gene has CDR1 MNHEY and CDR2 SMNVEV (reference sequence). The V gene lost 6 bases and the J gene lost 6 bases, with 15 bases spanning the gap. CDR3 length equals 13 residues.

There are a few counts of this clone. This rearrangement joins TRBV18 to TRBJ2-3; no reliable D call. V was pared by 2 bases and J by 6 bases, with 12 bases between. This CDR3 has 14 residues. Germline CDR1 and CDR2: KGHSH and LQKENI. CDR3 amino acids: CASSPMNQPDTQYF. The CDR3 DNA is TGTGCCAGCTCACCAATGAATCAGCCGGATACGCAGTATTTT.

The gene calls are TRBV6-5 and TRBJ2-7, with TRBD1 matching over 10 bases. The CDR3 consists of 14 residues. The V and J ends lost 7 bases and 2 bases, in that order; junction bases with no gene match: 5. Germline assignment: CDR1 MNHEY and CDR2 SVGAGI. Here the CDR3 reads CASNGQGGTYEQYV. CDR3 nucleotide sequence: TGTGCCAGCAACGGACAGGGGGGGACCTACGAGCAGTACGTC.

This clone occurred a few times. The CDR3 DNA sequence: TGTGCCAGCAGCTTATCGGGACAGGGGTCAGATACGCAGTATTTT. Protein sequence: CASSLSGQGSDTQYF. This sequence joins TRBV7-9 and TRBJ2-3, with 10 bases identical to TRBD1. From germline, CDR1 is SEHNR and CDR2 FQNEAQ (reference sequence). Trimming took 2 bases from V and 4 from J; bases not matched to a gene: 3. The CDR3 covers 15 residues.

Here the CDR3 reads CSVSGTVREKLFF. The CDR3, as DNA: TGCAGCGTTTCTGGGACAGTTCGGGAAAAACTGTTTTTT. The gene calls are TRBV29-1 and TRBJ1-4, with 7 bases lining up with TRBD1. Trimming at V came to 5 bases and at J to 8 bases, leaving 8 bases not matched to a gene. This CDR3 has 13 residues. Germline assignment: CDR1 SQVTM and CDR2 ANQGSEA.

The chain recombines TRBV7-9 with TRBJ2-7; the D gene is possibly TRBD2 (6 bases). Trimming left V 5 bases short and J 5 bases short, with 13 bases between. The CDR3 consists of 13 residues. Germline lookup yields CDR1 SEHNR and CDR2 FQNEAQ (reference sequence). CDR3 DNA: TGTGCCAGCAGCCCATCAGGGAGGAACGAGCAGTACGTC. Its translation is CASSPSGRNEQYV.

This clone was detected only a few times. The chain carries TRBV5-1 and TRBJ2-3; the D is unclear. Germline V CDR1 and CDR2: SGHRS, YFSETQ. The V gene lost 4 bases and the J gene lost 3 bases, with 12 bases spanning the gap. The CDR3 runs 14 residues. The chain's CDR3 is CASSARDDTDTQYF. The CDR3 DNA reads TGCGCCAGCAGCGCAAGAGACGATACAGATACGCAGTATTTT.

The V and J genes are TRBV6-4 and TRBJ1-1; D might be TRBD1 (5 bases). V was shortened by 6 bases and J by 2 bases, with 10 bases between the two germline ends. The CDR3 runs to 13 residues. Germline V gene lookup returns CDR1 MRHNA and CDR2 SNTAGT. CDR3 residues: CASRRDGNTEAFF. The CDR3 DNA sequence: TGTGCCAGCAGGCGGGACGGAAACACTGAAGCTTTCTTT.

The rearrangement uses TRBV4-1 and TRBJ2-7; no definite D call. V lost 1 base and J lost 3, with 7 bases in between. Germline CDR1 reads MGHRA; CDR2 reads YSYEKL. The CDR3 covers 13 residues. The CDR3 spells CASSQAENYEQYF. For the CDR3, the DNA is TGCGCCAGCAGCCAAGCCGAAAACTACGAGCAGTACTTC.

The gene calls are TRBV5-1 and TRBJ2-2, with 11 bases that match TRBD2. CDR3 size: 16 residues. Germline V gives CDR1 SGHRS, CDR2 YFSETQ. With V trimmed by 4 bases and J by 3 bases, 5 bases remained unmatched. Written as DNA, the CDR3 is TGCGCCAGCAGCCCCACTAGCGGGAGTTACACCGGGGAGCTGTTTTTT. Its translation is CASSPTSGSYTGELFF. The full variable domain, rest sourced from reference TRBV5-1 and TRBJ2-2, is KAGVTQTPRYLIKTRGQQVTLSCSPISGHRSVSWYQQTPGQGLQFLFEYFSETQRNKGNFPGRFSGRQFSNSRSEMNVSTLELGDSALYLCASSPTSGSYTGELFFGEGSRLTVL.

The rearrangement uses TRBV27 and TRBJ2-3; TRBD2 agrees at 9 bases. The ends lost 3 bases at V and 6 bases at J; junction bases unmatched: 7. Germline V lookup: CDR1 MNHEY, CDR2 SMNVEV (reference sequence). The CDR3 contains 15 residues. The CDR3 reads CASSFLVSGSDTQYF. The DNA of the CDR3 is TGTGCCAGCAGTTTCCTGGTTAGCGGGAGTGATACGCAGTATTTT.

In this sample, this clone turned up a few times. The chain couples TRBV15 to TRBJ2-5; weak D call: TRBD1 (6 bases). V lost 1 base, J lost 5 bases, and 11 bases lay in between. The CDR3 contains 14 residues. Germline CDR1 reads LNHNV; CDR2 reads YYDKDF (reference sequence). Here the CDR3 DNA reads TGTGCCACCAGCAGAGCAGGGGCCCGGGAGACCCAGTACTTC. This translates into CATSRAGARETQYF.